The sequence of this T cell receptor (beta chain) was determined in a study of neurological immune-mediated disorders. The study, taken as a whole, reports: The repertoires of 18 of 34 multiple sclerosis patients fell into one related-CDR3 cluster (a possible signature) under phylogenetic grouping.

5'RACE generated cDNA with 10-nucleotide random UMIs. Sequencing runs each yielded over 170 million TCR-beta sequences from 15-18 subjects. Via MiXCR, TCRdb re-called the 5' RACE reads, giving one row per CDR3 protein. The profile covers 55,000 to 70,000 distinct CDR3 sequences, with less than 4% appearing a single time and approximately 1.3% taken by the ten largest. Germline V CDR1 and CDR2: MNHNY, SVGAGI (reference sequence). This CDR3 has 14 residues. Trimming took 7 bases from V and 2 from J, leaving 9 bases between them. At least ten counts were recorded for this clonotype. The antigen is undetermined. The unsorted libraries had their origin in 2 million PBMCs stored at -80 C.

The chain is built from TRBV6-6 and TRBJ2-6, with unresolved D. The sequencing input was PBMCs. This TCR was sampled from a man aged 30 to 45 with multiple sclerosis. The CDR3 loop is CASIPIPGANVLTF. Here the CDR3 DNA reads TGTGCCAGCATTCCAATCCCTGGGGCCAACGTCCTGACTTTC.